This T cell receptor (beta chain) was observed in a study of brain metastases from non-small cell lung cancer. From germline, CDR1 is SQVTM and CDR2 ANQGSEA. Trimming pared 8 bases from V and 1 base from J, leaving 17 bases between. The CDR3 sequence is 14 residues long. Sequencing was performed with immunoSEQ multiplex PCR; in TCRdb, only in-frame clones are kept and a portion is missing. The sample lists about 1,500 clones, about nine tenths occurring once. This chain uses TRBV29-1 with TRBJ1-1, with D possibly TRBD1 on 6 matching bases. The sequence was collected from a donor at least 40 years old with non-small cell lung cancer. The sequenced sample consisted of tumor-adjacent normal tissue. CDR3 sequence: CSTHRTVGNTEAFF. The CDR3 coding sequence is TGCAGCACCCACCGGACAGTCGGGAACACTGAAGCTTTCTTT. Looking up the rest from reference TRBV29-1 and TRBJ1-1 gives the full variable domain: SAVISQKPSRDICQRGTSLTIQCQVDSQVTMMFWYRQQPGQSLTLIATANQGSEATYESGFVIDKFPISRPNLTFSTLTVSNMSPEDSSIYLCSTHRTVGNTEAFFGQGTRLTVV.